Reported below is one T cell receptor (beta chain). This sample stems from a study of radiotherapy plus CTLA-4 blockade in lung cancer. Germline V gives CDR1 SGHTA, CDR2 FQGNSA. Deletions cut 2 bases from V and 1 base from J, with 14 bases between. The CDR3 loop spans 16 amino acids. TCRdb's copy holds only in-frame clones and misses some; the assay was immunoSEQ multiplex PCR. The sample holds approximately 72,000 clones, about 80% seen once. Focal radiation and CTLA-4 blockade (ipilimumab) were tested in chemo-refractory metastatic non-small-cell lung cancer patients. The genes are TRBV7-2 and TRBJ2-5; weak D call: TRBD2 (6 bases). Specimen: peripheral blood, collected from a patient treated with radiotherapy plus ipilimumab. The sequence derives from a human donor with non-small cell lung cancer who had a complete response to radiotherapy plus ipilimumab. The CDR3 reads CASSLQSSGLQETQYF. The CDR3 DNA reads as TGTGCCAGCAGCTTACAGTCCAGCGGGCTCCAAGAGACCCAGTACTTC.